This TCR beta chain stems from a study of cytomegalovirus exposure and HLA in healthy donors. The study's findings and limits: Later findings reportedly placed an Asian-associated ancestry cluster below the approximately 670-donor mean for N-insertions. Earlier analysis yielded a pattern in which most TCR beta V segments were productive about 87% or about 30% of the time.

PCR involved 60 Vbeta and 13 Jbeta primers. The method was immunoSEQ multiplex PCR; TCRdb's version includes in-frame clones alone and lacks a portion of them. The sample records about 160,000 clones, about four fifths being singletons. The junction had 19 bases not matched to a gene; V was cut back by 4 bases and J by 6 bases. The germline gives CDR1 MNHEY, CDR2 SMNVEV (reference sequence). This CDR3 has 18 amino acids. Concerning this clone: Antigen unknown.

The genes are TRBV27 and TRBJ2-3, with 7 bases matching TRBD1. This receptor was obtained from a man in his thirties or forties in good health and CMV-seronegative. Input material: PBMCs. The CDR3 sequence is CASSSPTAGTVDRDTQYF. In DNA, the CDR3 is TGTGCCAGCAGTTCCCCTACGGCCGGGACAGTAGACCGGGATACGCAGTATTTT.